This is a list of T cell receptor beta chains from one sample in a study of shared clonotypes between healthy human individuals. Profiling relied on immunoSEQ multiplex PCR, and the TCRdb table lists in-frame clones only, not all of them. Of under 600,000 clones listed, about 80% were seen once; the top ten hold under 15%. The sequenced material came from PBMCs. The receptors were sampled from a woman between 40 and 50 years old in good health. Some clones in this sample may be carry-over from other donors' samples. The CDR3 runs from the conserved cysteine through the conserved F or W. D genes are given only for firm matches. Part of the rows lack a size; the others show once, few, many or a class for expanded clones.

TRBJ1-1 | NA | NA | TRBV29-1 | CSVDSGLEAFF | TGCAGCGTTGATTCAGGGCTTGAAGCTTTCTTT
TRBJ2-1 | many | TRBD2 | TRBV4-2 | CASSLGTSGNNEQFF | TGTGCCAGCAGCCTTGGGACTAGCGGGAACAATGAGCAGTTCTTC
TRBJ2-5 | NA | NA | TRBV27 | CASSKTRQETQYF | TGTGCCAGCAGCAAGACGCGCCAAGAGACCCAGTACTTC
TRBJ2-1 | NA | TRBD1 | TRBV27 | CASSIRTGGFEQFF | TGTGCCAGCTCAATTAGGACAGGGGGCTTTGAGCAGTTCTTC
TRBJ2-7 | once | NA | TRBV2 | CASSALQEPAYEQYF | TGTGCCAGCAGTGCACTACAGGAACCTGCCTACGAGCAGTACTTC
TRBJ2-2 | NA | TRBD2 | TRBV7-3 | CASSPPGGTGELFF | TGTGCCAGCAGCCCCCCGGGAGGCACCGGGGAGCTGTTTTTT
TRBJ2-1 | NA | TRBD2 | TRBV5-1 | CASSLLTSGTHNEQFF | TGCGCCAGCAGCCTCCTAACTAGCGGGACCCACAATGAGCAGTTCTTC
TRBJ2-1 | NA | NA | TRBV11-2 | CASSLDRRTWNEQFF | TGTGCCAGCAGCTTAGACCGGCGGACCTGGAATGAGCAGTTCTTC
TRBJ1-2 | NA | NA | TRBV27 | CASGSGIRNGYTF | TGTGCCAGCGGCAGTGGGATTCGTAATGGCTACACCTTC
TRBJ1-1 | NA | TRBD1 | TRBV11-2 | CASSQYRGGSDTEAFF | TGTGCCAGCAGCCAATACAGGGGAGGGAGCGACACTGAAGCTTTCTTT
TRBJ2-2 | NA | NA | TRBV7-2 | CASSPQSQGIGELFF | TGTGCCAGCAGCCCTCAATCCCAAGGTATTGGGGAGCTGTTTTTT
TRBJ2-6 | NA | NA | TRBV10-3 | CAISPGKSSGANVLTF | TGTGCCATCAGCCCGGGAAAAAGCTCTGGGGCCAACGTCCTGACTTTC
TRBJ1-1 | NA | TRBD1 | TRBV7-9 | CASKPGQPNTEAFF | TGTGCCAGCAAGCCGGGACAGCCAAACACTGAAGCTTTCTTT
TRBJ1-2 | NA | TRBD1 | TRBV13 | CASSYRQGRSNYGYTF | TGTGCCAGCAGCTACAGACAGGGGAGGTCTAACTATGGCTACACCTTC
TRBJ2-5 | many | NA | TRBV7-8 | CASSSHRTEETQYF | TGTGCCAGCAGCTCCCACCGGACAGAAGAGACCCAGTACTTC
TRBJ2-5 | NA | NA | TRBV2 | CASSGQGRGGETQYF | TGTGCCAGCAGTGGGCAGGGGAGGGGAGGAGAGACCCAGTACTTC
TRBJ2-5 | once | TRBD2 | TRBV11-3 | CASSPGTSGRRGPQETQYF | TGTGCCAGCAGCCCAGGGACTAGCGGGAGAAGAGGGCCCCAAGAGACCCAGTACTTC
TRBJ1-2 | once | TRBD1 | TRBV30 | CAWKPKGQGLSKSYGYTF | TGTGCCTGGAAGCCGAAGGGACAGGGGCTATCGAAGAGCTATGGCTACACCTTC
TRBJ2-7 | NA | TRBD1 | TRBV28 | CASNSPLQGFEQYF | TGTGCCAGCAACAGCCCCCTACAGGGGTTCGAGCAGTACTTC
TRBJ1-3 | NA | NA | TRBV30 | CAWQKGRSGNTIYF | TGTGCCTGGCAAAAAGGCCGCTCTGGAAACACCATATATTTT
TRBJ2-1 | NA | NA | TRBV7-3 | CASSLTGSQVDEQFF | TGTGCCAGCAGCTTAACTGGTTCGCAGGTTGATGAGCAGTTCTTC
TRBJ2-3 | NA | NA | TRBV29-1 | CSVGRLSGASNTQYF | TGCAGCGTTGGGCGTCTGTCGGGGGCGTCAAATACGCAGTATTTT
TRBJ1-5 | once | NA | TRBV28 | CASSLWETYSNQPQHF | TGTGCCAGCAGTTTATGGGAGACTTATAGCAATCAGCCCCAGCATTTT
TRBJ1-1 | NA | NA | TRBV6-6 | CASRSTGPNTEAFF | TGTGCCAGCAGGTCGACAGGCCCGAACACTGAAGCTTTCTTT
TRBJ2-6 | NA | NA | TRBV7-6 | CASSLDGDSGANVLTF | TGTGCCAGCAGCTTAGACGGGGACTCTGGGGCCAACGTCCTGACTTTC
TRBJ2-3 | NA | TRBD1 | TRBV7-9 | CATDRESTDTQYF | TGTGCCACTGACAGGGAGAGCACAGATACGCAGTATTTT
TRBJ2-2 | NA | TRBD2 | TRBV27 | CASSPPGLAGVVGELFF | TGTGCCAGCAGTCCCCCGGGACTAGCGGGAGTAGTCGGGGAGCTGTTTTTT
TRBJ2-3 | NA | NA | TRBV6-1 | CASQAVSTDTQYF | TGTGCCAGCCAGGCAGTTAGCACAGATACGCAGTATTTT
TRBJ2-5 | NA | NA | TRBV15 | CATSSDPQTQYF | TGTGCCACCAGCAGTGACCCTCAGACCCAGTACTTC
TRBJ1-4 | few | NA | TRBV7-2 | CASSLGLGGETTGEKLFF | TGTGCCAGCAGCTTAGGTCTAGGTGGGGAAACTACGGGAGAAAAACTGTTTTTT
TRBJ2-1 | once | TRBD2 | TRBV7-8 | CASSRNTGLINNEQFF | TGTGCCAGCAGCCGAAATACGGGACTAATAAACAATGAGCAGTTCTTC
TRBJ2-1 | NA | NA | TRBV4-1 | CASSQGEVVYEQFF | TGCGCCAGCAGCCAGGGTGAGGTTGTATACGAGCAGTTCTTC
TRBJ1-1 | NA | NA | TRBV2 | CASSYTDTEAFF | TGTGCCAGTTCGTACACAGACACTGAAGCTTTCTTT
TRBJ1-4 | NA | NA | TRBV28 | CASIKRVLNEKLFF | TGTGCCAGCATCAAACGGGTTTTGAATGAAAAACTGTTTTTT
TRBJ1-1 | NA | NA | TRBV28 | CASSFPMNTEAFF | TGTGCCAGCAGTTTCCCCATGAACACTGAAGCTTTCTTT
TRBJ2-1 | NA | NA | TRBV9 | CASSVGNRLNEQFF | TGTGCCAGCAGCGTAGGAAATAGGCTCAATGAGCAGTTCTTC
TRBJ2-2 | NA | TRBD2 | TRBV5-4 | CASSLKTSGNTGELFF | TGTGCCAGCAGCTTGAAAACTAGCGGGAACACCGGGGAGCTGTTTTTT
TRBJ2-7 | many | TRBD1 | TRBV23-1 | CASSHPDRYYEQYF | TGCGCCAGCAGTCATCCGGACAGGTACTACGAGCAGTACTTC
TRBJ2-3 | NA | TRBD2 | TRBV30 | CAWSVPTSGGLTDTQYF | TGTGCCTGGAGTGTACCGACTAGCGGAGGGCTCACAGATACGCAGTATTTT
TRBJ1-5 | NA | NA | TRBV7-2 | CASSSQGTIRNQPQHF | TGTGCCAGCAGCTCCCAGGGGACCATACGCAATCAGCCCCAGCATTTT
TRBJ2-4 | NA | NA | TRBV11-1 | CASSFGANIQYF | TGTGCCAGCAGCTTCGGGGCAAACATTCAGTACTTC
TRBJ1-1 | few | TRBD1 | TRBV11-2 | CASSPRTGWGEAFF | TGTGCCAGCAGCCCACGGACAGGGTGGGGTGAAGCTTTCTTT
TRBJ2-5 | NA | TRBD2 | TRBV4-1 | CASSSGLAETQYF | TGCGCCAGCAGCTCGGGACTAGCAGAGACCCAGTACTTC
TRBJ1-5 | NA | NA | TRBV5-1 | CASRTATGPQHF | TGCGCCAGCAGGACAGCCACGGGACCCCAGCATTTT
TRBJ1-2 | few | NA | TRBV10-3 | CAISASQGHYGYTF | TGTGCCATCAGTGCGTCCCAGGGACACTATGGCTACACCTTC
TRBJ2-2 | NA | NA | TRBV18 | CASSLGTANTGELFF | TGTGCCAGCTCCCTCGGTACGGCGAACACCGGGGAGCTGTTTTTT
TRBJ1-2 | few | NA | TRBV6-1 | CASNLAPGTFYGYTF | TGTGCCAGCAACCTCGCCCCGGGGACCTTCTATGGCTACACCTTC
TRBJ2-7 | NA | NA | TRBV28 | CASSFDQSSYEQYF | TGTGCCAGCAGTTTCGACCAGAGCTCCTACGAGCAGTACTTC
TRBJ1-1 | NA | TRBD1 | TRBV19 | CASRVQGAEAFF | TGTGCCAGTAGGGTACAGGGGGCTGAAGCTTTCTTT
TRBJ2-1 | once | NA | TRBV7-3 | CASTPSDEQFF | TGTGCCAGCACGCCGTCGGATGAGCAGTTCTTC
TRBJ2-5 | NA | TRBD1 | TRBV18 | CASSQGQGAETQYF | TGTGCCAGCTCACAGGGACAGGGGGCCGAGACCCAGTACTTC
TRBJ1-3 | NA | NA | TRBV18 | CASSPRQDSGNTIYF | TGTGCCAGCTCACCTCGACAGGACTCTGGAAACACCATATATTTT
TRBJ2-3 | once | TRBD2 | TRBV6-6 | CASRGTGGGRTDTQYF | TGTGCCAGCAGAGGGACCGGGGGGGGGCGCACAGATACGCAGTATTTT
TRBJ1-1 | NA | NA | TRBV29-1 | CSGGGLNTEAFF | TGCAGCGGAGGGGGTCTGAACACTGAAGCTTTCTTT
TRBJ2-3 | NA | NA | TRBV5-1 | CASSPGQGTDTQYF | TGCGCCAGCAGCCCTGGGCAGGGCACAGATACGCAGTATTTT
TRBJ2-7 | once | NA | TRBV4-3 | CASSQASQGTGSYEQYF | TGCGCCAGCAGCCAAGCCTCGCAGGGGACTGGCTCCTACGAGCAGTACTTC
TRBJ2-5 | NA | NA | TRBV7-9 | CASSAQGGVGETQYF | TGTGCCAGCAGCGCGCAGGGTGGGGTAGGGGAGACCCAGTACTTC
TRBJ2-7 | NA | NA | TRBV7-8 | CASSLQLSYEQYF | TGTGCCAGCAGCTTACAGCTTTCTTACGAGCAGTACTTC
TRBJ1-1 | NA | TRBD1 | TRBV7-8 | CASSWRGTGGTEAFF | TGTGCCAGCAGCTGGAGAGGGACAGGGGGCACTGAAGCTTTCTTT
TRBJ1-5 | NA | NA | TRBV7-6 | CASSSPFPKQPQHF | TGTGCCAGCAGCTCACCCTTCCCGAAACAGCCCCAGCATTTT